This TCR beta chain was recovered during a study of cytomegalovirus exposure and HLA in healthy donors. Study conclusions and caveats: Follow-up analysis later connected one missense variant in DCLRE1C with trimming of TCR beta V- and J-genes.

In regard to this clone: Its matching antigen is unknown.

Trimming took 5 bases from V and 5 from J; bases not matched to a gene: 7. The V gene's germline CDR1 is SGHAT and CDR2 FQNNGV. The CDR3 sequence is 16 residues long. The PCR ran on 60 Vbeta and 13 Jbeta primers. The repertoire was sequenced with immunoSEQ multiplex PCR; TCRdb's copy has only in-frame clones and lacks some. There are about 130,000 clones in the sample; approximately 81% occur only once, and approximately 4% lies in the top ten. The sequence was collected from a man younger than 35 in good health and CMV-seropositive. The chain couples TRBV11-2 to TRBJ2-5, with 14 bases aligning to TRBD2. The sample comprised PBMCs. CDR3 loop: CASSRMGLAGAETQYF. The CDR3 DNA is TGTGCCAGCAGCCGGATGGGACTAGCGGGAGCGGAGACCCAGTACTTC.